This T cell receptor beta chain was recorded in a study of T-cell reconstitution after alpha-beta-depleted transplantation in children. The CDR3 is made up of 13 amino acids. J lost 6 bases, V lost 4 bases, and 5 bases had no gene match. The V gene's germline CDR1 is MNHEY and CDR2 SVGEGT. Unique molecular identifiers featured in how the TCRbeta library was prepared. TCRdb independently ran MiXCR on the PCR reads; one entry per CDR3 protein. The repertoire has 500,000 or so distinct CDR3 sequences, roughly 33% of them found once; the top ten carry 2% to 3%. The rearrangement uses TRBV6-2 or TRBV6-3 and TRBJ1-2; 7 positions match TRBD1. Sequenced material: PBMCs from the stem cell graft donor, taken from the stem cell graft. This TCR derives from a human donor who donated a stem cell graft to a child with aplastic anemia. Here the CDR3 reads CASSLQGSHGYTF. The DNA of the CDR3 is TGTGCCAGCAGTTTACAGGGGTCCCATGGCTACACCTTC.